This T cell receptor beta chain comes out of a study of T-cell reconstitution after alpha-beta-depleted transplantation in children. This clonotype was counted many times. As it was prepared, the TCRbeta library received unique molecular identifiers. Via MiXCR, TCRdb re-called the PCR reads, giving one row per CDR3 protein. This table has fewer than 120,000 distinct CDR3 sequences, over 9% appearing once. Germline CDR1 reads DFQATT; CDR2 reads SNEGSKA (reference sequence). Trimming removed 6 bases from V and 0 bases from J, with 11 bases in between. This CDR3 spans 14 amino acids. This chain links TRBV20-1 with TRBJ2-2; D call uncertain. This receptor was obtained from a human donor who donated a stem cell graft to a child with acute lymphoblastic leukemia. The material sequenced was PBMCs from the stem cell graft donor, taken from the stem cell graft. This CDR3 is CSAPWRSNTGELFF. The CDR3 nucleotides are TGCAGTGCCCCGTGGCGGTCGAACACCGGGGAGCTGTTTTTT.